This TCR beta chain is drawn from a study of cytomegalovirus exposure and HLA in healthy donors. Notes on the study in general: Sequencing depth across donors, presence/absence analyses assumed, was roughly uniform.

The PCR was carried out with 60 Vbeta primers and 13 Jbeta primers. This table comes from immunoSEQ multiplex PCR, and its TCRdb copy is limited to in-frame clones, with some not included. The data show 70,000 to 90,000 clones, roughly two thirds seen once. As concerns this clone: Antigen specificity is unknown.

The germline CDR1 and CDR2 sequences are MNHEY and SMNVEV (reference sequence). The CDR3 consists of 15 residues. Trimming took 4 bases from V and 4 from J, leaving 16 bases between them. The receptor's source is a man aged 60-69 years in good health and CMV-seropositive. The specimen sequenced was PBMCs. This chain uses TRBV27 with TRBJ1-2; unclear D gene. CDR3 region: CASSSSGRAGYGYTF. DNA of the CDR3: TGTGCCAGCAGTTCCTCGGGGAGGGCTGGCTATGGCTACACCTTC.